A single T cell receptor (beta chain) is shown here with its context. Its specificity is unknown. This entry is derived from a study of cytomegalovirus exposure and HLA in healthy donors. The PCR employed 60 Vbeta primers together with 13 Jbeta primers. Sequenced by immunoSEQ multiplex PCR; TCRdb stores in-frame clones only, minus some. In the table there are 95,000 to 100,000 clones, around 72% of which are singletons. J gave up 1 base and V 6 bases, and 5 bases lay outside the gene matches. CDR1 and CDR2 (germline): MDHEN, SYDVKM. The length of the CDR3 is 15 residues. Study results and limitations: There were some public TCRs occurring in many donors, but most TCR sequences were rare. In vitro, three CMV-associated chains proved specific for CMV antigens. A reported reduction in N-insertions relative to the roughly 610-donor mean was seen in an Asian-associated ancestry cluster in a later analysis.

The chain recombines TRBV28 with TRBJ1-5; 8 bases align to TRBD1. The sequencing sample was made of PBMCs. The receptor was isolated from a male donor in good health and CMV-seronegative. The CDR3: CASRTGESSNQPQHF. For the CDR3, the DNA is TGTGCCAGCAGGACAGGGGAGTCGAGCAATCAGCCCCAGCATTTT.